Following are 4 T cell receptor beta chains from one sample sequenced in a study of the immune and genomic landscape of osteosarcoma. Generated by immunoSEQ multiplex PCR, the TCRdb table keeps only in-frame clones and is missing some. The sample carries 10,000 or so clones, over 55% recorded once. Poor-prognosis osteosarcoma patients supplied post-treatment primary, local recurrence and metastasis tumor specimens. Sequencing was carried out using osteosarcoma tumor tissue from the lung. The source is a human donor with osteosarcoma.

Only one count was recorded for this clone. V and J are TRBV5-6 and TRBJ1-6, with D possibly being TRBD1 (6 bases). Trimming took 0 bases from V and 8 from J, leaving 15 bases between them. CDR1 is SGHDT and CDR2 is YYEEEE in the germline V gene. The CDR3 extends over 16 amino acids. CDR3 nucleotide sequence: TGTGCCAGCAGCTTGGCAGGGGCCAATTCAGATTCACCCCTCCACTTT. The encoded protein is CASSLAGANSDSPLHF.

This clone occurred a few times. The chain combines TRBV7-9 with TRBJ1-2; TRBD1 aligns across 7 bases. The CDR3 spans 15 residues. Germline V gene lookup returns CDR1 SEHNR and CDR2 FQNEAQ (reference sequence). V lost 8 bases to trimming and J lost 4 bases; unmatched junction nucleotides: 13. In DNA, the CDR3 is TGTGCCAGCTCCGGGACAGAGGATGGAGGCTATGGCTACACCTTC. The encoded protein is CASSGTEDGGYGYTF.

The J gene is TRBJ1-4, the V gene TRBV5-6; D uncertain. The length of the CDR3 is 12 residues. Deletions cut 2 bases from V and 2 bases from J, with 1 base between. The germline V gene encodes CDR1 SGHDT and CDR2 YYEEEE. As DNA, the CDR3 is TGTGCCAGCAGCTTCACTAATGAAAAACTGTTTTTT. Translated: CASSFTNEKLFF.

The rearrangement joins TRBV11-2 to TRBJ2-2; 9 bases align to TRBD2. The CDR3 extends over 15 amino acids. With 7 bases clipped from V and 5 bases from J, the junction kept 8 bases outside the gene matches. The V gene's germline CDR1 is SGHAT and CDR2 FQNNGV. The CDR3 DNA is TGTGCCAGCACCCCAGCGGGAGGTCGGACCGGGGAGCTGTTTTTT. This codes for CASTPAGGRTGELFF.